What follows are 14 T cell receptor beta chains derived from one specimen sequenced in a study of blood T cell repertoires in COVID-19 (dated by TCRdb to 2018 to 2020). Library prep was done by the immunoSEQ multiplex PCR assay. TCRdb took over this immuneACCESS table, retaining in-frame rearrangements with V and J assigned. Such tables are incomplete; in checked studies, under half of the missing clones stem from an unresolved V gene, and the remainder is unexplained. Recorded for this sample are 210,000 or so clones; around 85% of them occurred a single time. Clones ranked in the top ten supply about 14% of the sample. Specimen: peripheral blood. These receptors came from a man aged 45-60 years who had recovered from COVID-19.

V and J are TRBV27 and TRBJ1-2; D might be TRBD1 (5 bases). The V end was cut by 4 bases, the J end by 4 bases, with 13 bases between. The CDR3 runs 14 residues. Germline values: CDR1 MNHEY, CDR2 SMNVEV (reference sequence). CDR3 protein: CASSSSDRIYGYTF. The CDR3 DNA is TGTGCCAGCAGTTCCTCTGACAGAATCTATGGCTACACCTTC.

V is TRBV5-1 and J is TRBJ2-1; 10 nucleotides align to TRBD1. The V segment lost 0 bases and the J segment 8 bases; nucleotides outside the gene matches: 11. The CDR3 contains 17 residues. Germline values: CDR1 SGHRS, CDR2 YFSETQ. The CDR3 coding sequence is TGCGCCAGCAGCTTGGGGACAGGGGGAGGTAAGCGCGATGAGCAGTTCTTC. It yields the protein CASSLGTGGGKRDEQFF.

V and J are TRBV18 and TRBJ2-1, with D tentatively TRBD1 (6 bases). CDR3 size: 16 residues. The V end lost 5 bases, the J end lost 7 bases, and 21 bases lay between the germline ends. Germline V gene lookup returns CDR1 KGHSH and CDR2 LQKENI. The CDR3: CASSATQTERGNEQFF. The CDR3 DNA reads as TGTGCCAGCTCAGCAACCCAGACGGAAAGGGGGAATGAGCAGTTCTTC.

The V gene is TRBV2, the J gene TRBJ2-7, with a weak D call TRBD2 (7 bases). Trimming took off 7 bases at V and 5 bases at J, with 18 bases between the two ends. The CDR3 runs to 14 residues. In germline, CDR1 is SNHLY, CDR2 FYNNEI. CDR3 loop: CASTVGGVFHEQYF. DNA for the CDR3: TGTGCCAGCACGGTAGGGGGGGTATTCCACGAGCAGTACTTC.

The rearrangement links TRBV12-3 or TRBV12-4 to TRBJ1-2; D possibly corresponds to TRBD1 (6 bases). The CDR3 is made up of 13 amino acids. V was cut by 1 base and J by 6 bases, with 9 bases left in between. The DNA for the CDR3 is TGTGCCAGCAGTTTAGGGACAGAAGATGGCTACACCTTC. Translated: CASSLGTEDGYTF.

The J gene is TRBJ2-1, the V gene TRBV5-1, with D tentatively TRBD1 (5 bases). The germline V and J ends were trimmed by 4 bases and 3 bases, with 11 bases remaining between them. The CDR3 is 14 residues long. Germline CDR1 reads SGHRS; CDR2 reads YFSETQ. CDR3 in amino acids: CASSPGIRYNEQFF. The DNA for the CDR3 is TGCGCCAGCAGCCCAGGGATTCGCTACAATGAGCAGTTCTTC.

The chain couples TRBV5-4 to TRBJ2-2, with D perhaps TRBD2 (6 bases). CDR3 length: 15 residues. Trimming removed 4 bases at V and 4 bases at J, with 14 bases between. Germline assignment: CDR1 SGHNT and CDR2 YYREEE (reference sequence). DNA of the CDR3: TGTGCCAGCAGCCCCCAGGGAGGAGGCACCGGGGAGCTGTTTTTT. This sequence encodes CASSPQGGGTGELFF.

The rearrangement joins TRBV7-7 to TRBJ2-2; 9 nucleotides match TRBD2. The trim removed 4 bases at V and 6 bases at J, leaving 9 bases unmatched. The CDR3 covers 16 residues. In germline, CDR1 is SSHAT, CDR2 FNYEAQ (reference sequence). The CDR3 sequence: CASSYTGTSLAGELFF. The DNA for the CDR3 is TGTGCCAGCAGCTATACCGGGACTAGCTTGGCCGGGGAGCTGTTTTTT.

This clone was seen many times. The V call is TRBV30, the J call TRBJ1-2, with 7 bases fitting TRBD1. After removal of 3 bases from V and 4 bases from J, the junction contained 11 bases not matched to a gene. The V gene's germline CDR1 is GTSNPN and CDR2 SVGIG (reference sequence). The CDR3 contains 15 residues. The CDR3 region has the DNA TGTGCCTGGAGGATACAGGGGCCGACACCCTATGGCTACACCTTC. Translation: CAWRIQGPTPYGYTF.

This clone appeared once. The chain carries TRBV6-5 and TRBJ2-5; the match to TRBD1 covers 8 bases. This CDR3 spans 15 amino acids. The V gene's germline CDR1 is MNHEY and CDR2 SVGAGI. V dropped 4 bases and J dropped 1; count of bases not matched to a gene: 5. CDR3 sequence reads: CASSWTGRIQETQYF. CDR3 DNA: TGTGCCAGCAGTTGGACAGGGCGAATCCAAGAGACCCAGTACTTC.

The chain uses TRBV3-1 (or the pseudogene TRBV3-2) and TRBJ2-3; 8 bases map to TRBD2. With V trimmed by 2 bases and J by 1 base, 20 bases remained unmatched. CDR3 size: 21 residues. Germline CDR1 and CDR2: LGHDT and YNNKEL (reference sequence). CDR3 residues: CASSQSRPRSSGWAGTDTQYF. The CDR3 coding sequence is TGTGCCAGCAGCCAATCGAGGCCCCGGTCTAGCGGGTGGGCCGGCACAGATACGCAGTATTTT.

The chain couples TRBV3-1 (or the pseudogene TRBV3-2) to TRBJ1-3; D ambiguous. V was trimmed by 2 bases and J by 4 bases, leaving 6 bases between them. Per the germline V gene, CDR1 is LGHDT and CDR2 is YNNKEL (reference sequence). The CDR3 covers 13 residues. The CDR3 here is CASSQYPGNTIYF. CDR3 nucleotides: TGTGCCAGCAGCCAATATCCGGGAAACACCATATATTTT.

DNA of the CDR3: TGTGCCAGCAGCTTAGTTCGGGGTTGGACTGAAGCTTTCTTT. Residues: CASSLVRGWTEAFF. This chain joins TRBV7-8 and TRBJ1-1; no reliable D call. The CDR3 is 14 residues long. V lost 1 base and J 5 bases, leaving 11 bases between the germline ends. Germline V gene sequence: CDR1 SGHVS, CDR2 FQNEAQ.

For this clone: This sample includes further DNA sequences coding for the same CDR3. This sequence joins TRBV20-1 and TRBJ2-7, with 9 bases fitting TRBD2. V lost 6 bases to trimming and J lost 2 bases; unmatched junction nucleotides: 5. Germline CDR1 and CDR2: DFQATT and SNEGSKA (reference sequence). The CDR3 sequence is 13 residues long. The CDR3 DNA sequence: TGCAGTGCAAGTAGCGGGAGCACCTACGAGCAGTACTTC. Amino acid sequence: CSASSGSTYEQYF.